The 4 T cell receptor beta chains in this list originate from one sample, sequenced in a study of cytomegalovirus exposure and HLA in healthy donors. A multiplex PCR was run with 60 Vbeta primers and 13 Jbeta primers. The protocol was immunoSEQ multiplex PCR, while the TCRdb copy is restricted to in-frame clones and leaves out a portion. The table shows 100,000 to 140,000 clones, with roughly four fifths occurring only once. The sequencing input was PBMCs. All receptors come from a man younger than 35 in good health and CMV-seronegative.

The J gene is TRBJ1-2, the V gene TRBV9, with 7 bases aligning to TRBD1. The CDR3 runs 14 residues. Germline V lookup: CDR1 SGDLS, CDR2 YYNGEE. After removal of 3 bases from V and 2 bases from J, the junction contained 4 bases not matched to a gene. The CDR3 nucleotides read TGTGCCAGCAGCGGGATACAGGGGAACTATGGCTACACCTTC. Amino acids: CASSGIQGNYGYTF. Based on the CDR3 plus reference TRBV9 and TRBJ1-2, the full variable domain is DSGVTQTPKHLITATGQRVTLRCSPRSGDLSVYWYQQSLDQGLQFLIQYYNGEERAKGNILERFSAQQFPDLHSELNLSSLELGDSALYFCASSGIQGNYGYTFGSGTRLTVV.

The J gene is TRBJ2-5, the V gene TRBV6-1; D is unclear. Judging by the DNA end, TRBJ2-7 fits better; the J call may be wrong. Germline CDR1 is MNHNS and CDR2 is SASEGT. The CDR3 sequence is 12 residues long. The CDR3 region has the DNA TGTGCCAGCAGTGGTCTTAACTACGAGCAGTACTTC. The encoded protein is CASSGLNYEQYF.

This chain links TRBV5-6 with TRBJ2-3, with 9 nucleotides matching TRBD2. The CDR3 length is 17 residues. With 4 bases clipped from V and 2 bases from J, the junction kept 11 bases outside the gene matches. Per germline, CDR1 SGHDT and CDR2 YYEEEE. CDR3 bases: TGTGCCAGCAGCACACCAAGGGGCGGGGGGGTCACAGATACGCAGTATTTT. This sequence encodes CASSTPRGGGVTDTQYF.

The rearrangement links TRBV28 to TRBJ2-1; a possible D gene is TRBD1 (6 bases). The CDR3 contains 14 residues. V gave up 2 bases and J gave up 6 bases, with 11 bases separating them. Germline assignment: CDR1 MDHEN and CDR2 SYDVKM. CDR3 residues: CASSLQGMGNEQFF. The CDR3 region has the DNA TGTGCCAGCAGTTTACAGGGGATGGGCAATGAGCAGTTCTTC.